The 2 T cell receptor beta chains listed next were all sequenced from one sample in a study of human T cells and chemical hapten exposure. TCRdb itself ran the RACE reads through MiXCR, one entry per CDR3 protein. The repertoire holds under 55,000 distinct CDR3 sequences, with approximately 9.9% as singletons. The time point is: patch test 3, about 24 weeks after DPC sensitization. This sample's treatment: therapeutic diphenylcyclopropenone sensitization with weekly scalp DPC. Sample: whole blood, taken in connection with sensitization to the hapten diphenylcyclopropenone (DPC). The receptors derive from a woman between 40 and 55 years old with alopecia areata. Some clones in this sample may be carry-over from other donors' samples.

J is TRBJ2-7 and V is TRBV5-1; D not resolved. The germline V gene encodes CDR1 SGHRS and CDR2 YFSETQ. The ends were cut back, 0 bases at V and 2 bases at J, with 9 bases in the middle. The CDR3 runs 14 residues. The chain's CDR3 is CASSLGLVTYEQYF. The DNA of the CDR3 is TGCGCCAGCAGCTTGGGCTTGGTCACCTACGAGCAGTACTTC.

This clonotype was picked up a small number of times. The genes are TRBV9 and TRBJ2-3, with D hard to call. The CDR3 has 15 amino acids. Germline V lookup: CDR1 SGDLS, CDR2 YYNGEE. Deletions cut 0 bases from V and 0 bases from J, with 8 bases between. The CDR3 bases are TGTGCCAGCAGCGTAGGCACGGCTAGCACAGATACGCAGTATTTT. It translates to CASSVGTASTDTQYF.